This T cell receptor (beta chain) originates from a study of T cell responses to AZD1222 COVID-19 vaccine. The table came from immunoSEQ multiplex PCR; TCRdb's copy has only in-frame clones and leaves some out. The sample includes approximately 150,000 clones, around 89% of them seen just once. CDR1 is SQVTM, CDR2 ANQGSEA, per germline. V lost 7 bases to trimming and J lost 4 bases, with 16 bases between them. The CDR3 totals 13 residues. V gene TRBV29-1 combines with J gene TRBJ1-2; no definite D call. This specimen consisted of peripheral blood, obtained 28 days after the second AZD1222 dose. This receptor was obtained from an adult who received the AZD1222 COVID-19 vaccine. The CDR3 DNA reads as TGCAGCGCCCGCCTCCGAGCCCCCTATGGCTACACCTTC. It is translated as CSARLRAPYGYTF.